This TCR beta chain comes out of a study of cytomegalovirus exposure and HLA in healthy donors. CDR3 length: 12 residues. V lost 0 bases and J lost 6, with 8 bases in between. Germline assignment: CDR1 GTSNPN and CDR2 SVGIG (reference sequence). General observations from the study: Among TCR sequences, most were rare, though some public TCRs appeared in many donors. With later analysis, a missense DCLRE1C variant became linked to TCR beta V- and J-gene trimming.

Primers: 60 Vbeta forward and 13 Jbeta reverse. In the source study's methods: In a later analysis, some 80 million unique TCR beta chains included roughly 11 million shared by two or more donors. Profiled with immunoSEQ multiplex PCR; TCRdb holds only in-frame clones, not every one. For V, J and clone size, that table is used; D and trimming come from the DNA. The sample has approximately 190,000 clones, around 90% seen once. For this clone: Antigen: not known.

The sample taken for sequencing was PBMCs. This receptor was taken from a boy under 10 years old in good health and CMV-seronegative. The genes are TRBV30 and TRBJ1-2; D is perhaps TRBD1 (6 bases). CDR3 in amino acids: CAWSVAGDGYTF. As DNA, the CDR3 is TGTGCCTGGAGTGTAGCAGGGGATGGCTACACCTTC.